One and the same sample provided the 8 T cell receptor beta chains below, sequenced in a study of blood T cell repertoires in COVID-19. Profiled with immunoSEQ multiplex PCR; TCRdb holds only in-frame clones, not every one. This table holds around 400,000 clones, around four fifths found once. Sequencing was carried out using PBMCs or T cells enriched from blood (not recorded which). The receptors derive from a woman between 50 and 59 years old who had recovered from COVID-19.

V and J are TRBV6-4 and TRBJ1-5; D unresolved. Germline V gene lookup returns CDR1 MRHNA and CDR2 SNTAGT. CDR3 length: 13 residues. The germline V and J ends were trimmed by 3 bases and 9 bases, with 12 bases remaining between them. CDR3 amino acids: CASSEGSQGPQHF. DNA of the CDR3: TGTGCCAGCAGTGAGGGCTCTCAAGGGCCCCAGCATTTT.

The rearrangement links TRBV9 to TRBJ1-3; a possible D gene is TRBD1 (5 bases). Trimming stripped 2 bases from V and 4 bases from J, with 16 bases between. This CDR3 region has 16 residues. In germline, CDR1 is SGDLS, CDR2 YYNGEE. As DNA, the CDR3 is TGTGCCAGCAGCGTGACGGGCGGGGGAACCGGAAACACCATATATTTT. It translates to CASSVTGGGTGNTIYF.

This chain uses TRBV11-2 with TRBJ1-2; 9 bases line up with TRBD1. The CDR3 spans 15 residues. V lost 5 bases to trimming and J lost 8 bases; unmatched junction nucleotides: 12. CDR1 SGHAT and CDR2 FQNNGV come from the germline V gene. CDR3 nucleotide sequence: TGTGCCAGCAGCCCCAGCTGGGGACAGGGAGAGGGCTACACCTTC. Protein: CASSPSWGQGEGYTF.

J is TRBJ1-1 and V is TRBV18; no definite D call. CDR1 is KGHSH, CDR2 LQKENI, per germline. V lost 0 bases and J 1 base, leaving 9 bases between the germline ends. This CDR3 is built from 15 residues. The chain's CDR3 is CASSPPTHRNTEAFF. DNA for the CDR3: TGTGCCAGCTCACCACCCACCCACAGGAACACTGAAGCTTTCTTT.

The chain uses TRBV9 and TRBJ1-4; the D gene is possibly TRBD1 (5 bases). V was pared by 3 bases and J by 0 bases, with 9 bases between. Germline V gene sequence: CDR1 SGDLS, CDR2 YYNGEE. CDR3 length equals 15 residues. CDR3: CASSAGGATNEKLFF. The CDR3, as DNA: TGTGCCAGCAGCGCGGGAGGGGCAACTAATGAAAAACTGTTTTTT. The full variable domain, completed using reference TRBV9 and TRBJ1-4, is DSGVTQTPKHLITATGQRVTLRCSPRSGDLSVYWYQQSLDQGLQFLIQYYNGEERAKGNILERFSAQQFPDLHSELNLSSLELGDSALYFCASSAGGATNEKLFFGSGTQLSVL.

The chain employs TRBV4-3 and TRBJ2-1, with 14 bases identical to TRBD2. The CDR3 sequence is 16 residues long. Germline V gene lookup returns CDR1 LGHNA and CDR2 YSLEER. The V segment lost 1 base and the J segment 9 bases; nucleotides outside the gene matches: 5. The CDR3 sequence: CASSQVGLAGGSEQFF. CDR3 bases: TGCGCCAGCAGCCAAGTAGGACTAGCGGGAGGCAGTGAGCAGTTCTTC.

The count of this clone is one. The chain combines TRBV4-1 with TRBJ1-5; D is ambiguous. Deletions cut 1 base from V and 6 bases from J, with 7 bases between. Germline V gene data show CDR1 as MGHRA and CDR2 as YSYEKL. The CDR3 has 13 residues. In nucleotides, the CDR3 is TGCGCCAGCAGCCAAGTTGGGAGTCAGCCCCAGCATTTT. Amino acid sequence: CASSQVGSQPQHF.

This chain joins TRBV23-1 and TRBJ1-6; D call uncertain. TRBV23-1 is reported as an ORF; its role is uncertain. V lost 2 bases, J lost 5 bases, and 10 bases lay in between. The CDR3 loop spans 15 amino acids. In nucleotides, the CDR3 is TGCGCCAGCAGTCAAATATCAGATCATAATTCACCCCTCCACTTT. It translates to CASSQISDHNSPLHF.